This entry features one T cell receptor (beta chain) sequence. Its antigen is not known. The data stem from a study of T cell responses to AZD1222 COVID-19 vaccine. Clones were sequenced by immunoSEQ multiplex PCR, and TCRdb holds only the in-frame ones, with some missing. The repertoire has over 150,000 clones, approximately 94% of them found once; the top ten carry approximately 1.5%. The study, taken as a whole, reports: Vaccine-associated CD4 TCRs spanned spike, dominant at 160-218 and 743-854. Clonal diversity may have been underestimated in mostly white British donors. Reportedly, nearly half of unique spike TCRs recognized epitopes outside B.1.351/B.1.1.7 mutations. Recipients of AZD1222 seropositive at baseline numbered only six or seven.

The sample consisted of peripheral blood, taken 28 days after the second AZD1222 dose. This receptor was obtained from an adult who received the AZD1222 COVID-19 vaccine.

CDR3 in amino acids: CASAYEGNYGYTF. Written as DNA, the CDR3 is TGTGCCAGCGCCTACGAGGGGAACTATGGCTACACCTTC. V usage is TRBV27 and J usage is TRBJ1-2; the D gene is possibly TRBD1 (5 bases). Germline V gives CDR1 MNHEY, CDR2 SMNVEV (reference sequence). The CDR3 loop spans 13 amino acids. Trimming pared 8 bases from V and 2 bases from J, leaving 12 bases between.